Included here is one T cell receptor (beta chain) sequence, with context. Its antigen remains unknown. Adult Caucasians living in Nashville, Tennessee made up all of the donors. Trimming cost V 2 bases and J 4 bases; bases outside gene matches: 6. Germline assignment: CDR1 SGHTA and CDR2 FQGNSA. CDR3 size: 15 residues. The data stem from a study of shared clonotypes between healthy human individuals. The study, taken as a whole, reports: With a handful of donors compared, 4.5% to 6.5% of naive CD4 clonotypes were shared. The authors expected sequencing depth to affect clonotype sharing among donors. The sole specimen, blood, was sampled, and tissue repertoires likely differ.

Here immunoSEQ multiplex PCR was the method, and the copy in TCRdb shows in-frame clones only, minus some. Of some 2,000,000 clones listed, over 85% were seen once; the top ten hold under 0.15%. The rearrangement joins TRBV7-2 to TRBJ2-3; 7 nucleotides match TRBD2. The sequenced material came from naive CD4+ T cells sorted from blood. Described subset: CD45RA+ positively selected. This sequence originates from a man younger than 30 in good health. The CDR3 DNA reads TGTGCCAGCAGCTTATGGGGCGGGGGAGCAGATACGCAGTATTTT. Encoded protein: CASSLWGGGADTQYF.